The source of this T cell receptor beta chain is a study of blood T cell repertoires in COVID-19. The V end lost 5 bases, the J end lost 5 bases, and 13 bases lay between the germline ends. CDR1 is SEHNR and CDR2 is FQNEAQ in the germline V gene (reference sequence). The CDR3 consists of 14 residues. This table comes from immunoSEQ multiplex PCR, and its TCRdb copy is limited to in-frame clones, with some not included. The sample includes 200,000 to 300,000 clones, around 90% of them seen just once. The sequence was collected from a woman aged 55-69 years with COVID-19, enrolled during active disease. The gene calls are TRBV7-9 and TRBJ2-1; the D gene is possibly TRBD2 (5 bases). Material for sequencing was peripheral blood. Here the CDR3 DNA reads TGTGCCAGCAGCCCCGGGATCACAAACAATGAGCAGTTCTTC. This encodes CASSPGITNNEQFF.